This T cell receptor (beta chain) was recovered during a study of Graves' ophthalmopathy and Graves' hyperthyroidism (dated 2018 in TCRdb). With respect to the entire study: Peripheral blood samples were taken at the time of initial diagnosis, before any treatment was given. In over 5 hyperthyroidism patients, the T-cell repertoire of thyroid tissue was compared with the T-cell repertoire of blood. In total, approximately 140 blood samples were TCR-sequenced: 40 to 45 ophthalmopathy, approximately 75 hyperthyroidism and approximately 17 hyperthyroidism-to-ophthalmopathy patients. Once sampling was done, hyperthyroidism patients were given methimazole at a starting dose of 30 mg daily, while ophthalmopathy patients were given high-dose intravenous methylprednisolone. The study used TCR beta repertoire signatures to distinguish Graves' ophthalmopathy from Graves' hyperthyroidism and to predict progression to ophthalmopathy. A discovery set of more than 90 patients (43 ophthalmopathy, 60 or so stable hyperthyroidism) was enrolled to explore V-J signatures distinguishing ophthalmopathy from hyperthyroidism. An independent validation cohort was composed of some 19 hyperthyroidism patients and around 16 patients who later progressed from hyperthyroidism to ophthalmopathy.

Summary of the overall study and its limitations: No statistical method was used to set the sample size in advance, and the investigators knew which group each participant was assigned to. In validation, the model predicted ophthalmopathy progression with 55% to 71% sensitivity and approximately 78% specificity; some 13 predicted patients were CT-confirmed with GO in a median of around 6.5 months. Ophthalmopathy was separated from stable hyperthyroidism by the 13-signature model with about 88% sensitivity and around 81% specificity in cross-validation and with 80%/75% in the test set. Among expanded thyroid clonotypes with frequency above 0.001, most also showed up in blood, which suggests that blood repertoires may reflect the thyroid immune response.

Patients with ophthalmopathy had moderately to severely active disease, with a Clinical Activity Score of 3 or more, a NOSPECS grade of 4 or more, and a disease duration of less than 3 months. Patients were excluded if they had other autoimmune diseases, uncontrolled infections, pregnancy or lactation. Diagnosis was based on clinical symptoms, serum thyroxine, TRAb, thyroid ultrasound and orbital computed tomography. Ficoll-Paque density gradient centrifugation was used to isolate PBMCs from around 10 ml of fresh peripheral blood. Total RNA was extracted using Trizol reagent, and RNA quality was checked on an Agilent 2100 Bioanalyzer. V is cut back by 5 bases and J by 4 bases, with 3 bases in the junction unmatched. Sequences SEHNR (CDR1) and FQNEAQ (CDR2) are obtained from the germline V gene (reference sequence). The CDR3 covers 14 residues, taking in both the cysteine and the phenylalanine. Just the 42-base CDR3 DNA is kept, in frame starting at base 1.

TCR beta CDR3 regions were amplified from RNA transcripts for repertoire sequencing. HTBI primers and the Qiagen OneStep RT-PCR kit were used in a first-round RT-PCR, which was followed by a second-round multiplex PCR, size selection and purification. Libraries were sequenced paired-end with 100 bp reads on an Illumina HiSeq2000. The original pipeline was this. Reads were processed with SOAPnuke, discarding reads with adapters, uncalled bases, mean Phred below 15, or no exact constant-primer or identifier match. High-quality paired reads were merged with COPE v1.2.5. Clonotypes were defined as unique nucleotide sequences and were aligned to IMGT TRB V, D and J references using MiTCR v1.1. Analysis was restricted to V-J combinations with a frequency above 0.0001, which covered 99.2% of repertoires. A TCR clonal expansion and chaos score per V-J combination was defined as the ratio of F50 clonal expansion to chaos observed in the TCRdist matrix. Features were reduced by Welch's t-statistics and random forest to approximately 13 V-J combinations, which fed a naive Bayes classifier. The Morisita-Horn index was used to measure how similar the thyroid and blood repertoires were. TCRdb handled the public reads itself, with Q25 trimming in fastp and clone calling in MiXCR, and kept productive beta chains. Entries are consolidated by CDR3 protein sequence, retaining the most common genes and DNA. These V and J calls rely on TCRdb rather than the paper's analysis. For this sample the table gives hundreds of thousands of distinct CDR3 sequences, of which about 41% were detected only once. The biggest ten clones account for 3% to 3.5% of the sample.

This clonotype was counted between two and nine times. It has no known antigen specificity. Just one base apart from a much larger clone, this may be a read error. The clonotype originates from an adult man with Graves' ophthalmopathy. The sequenced sample consisted of peripheral blood. The chain links TRBV7-9 with TRBJ2-5; a stretch of 11 junction bases matches TRBD2. The CDR3 reads CASSQGLAGETQYF. Read as DNA, the sequence is TGTGCCAGCAGCCAAGGACTAGCGGGAGAGACCCAGTACTTC.